Sequencing of this T cell receptor (beta chain) was carried out in a study of OX40 agonist ivuxolimab in advanced cancers. Clones were sequenced by immunoSEQ multiplex PCR, and TCRdb holds only the in-frame ones, with some missing. The data hold 50,000 to 65,000 clones, with around 91% observed a single time. In the case of this clone: What it binds is not known.

Study results and limitations: With doses of 0.1-3.0 mg/kg, partial responders showed among the lowest clonal expansion.

V was pared by 3 bases and J by 4 bases, with 3 bases between. The CDR3 runs to 11 residues. Germline V gives CDR1 SGHAT, CDR2 FQNNGV. The V call is TRBV11-2, the J call TRBJ2-5, with D uncertain. The material sequenced was CD4+ or CD8+ T cells sorted from blood, taken in a trial of the OX40 agonist ivuxolimab. This TCR was sampled from an adult with an advanced solid tumor such as melanoma, head and neck, liver or kidney cancer. For the CDR3, the DNA is TGTGCCAGCAGCTTTCGAGAGACCCAGTACTTC. Translating it yields CASSFRETQYF.